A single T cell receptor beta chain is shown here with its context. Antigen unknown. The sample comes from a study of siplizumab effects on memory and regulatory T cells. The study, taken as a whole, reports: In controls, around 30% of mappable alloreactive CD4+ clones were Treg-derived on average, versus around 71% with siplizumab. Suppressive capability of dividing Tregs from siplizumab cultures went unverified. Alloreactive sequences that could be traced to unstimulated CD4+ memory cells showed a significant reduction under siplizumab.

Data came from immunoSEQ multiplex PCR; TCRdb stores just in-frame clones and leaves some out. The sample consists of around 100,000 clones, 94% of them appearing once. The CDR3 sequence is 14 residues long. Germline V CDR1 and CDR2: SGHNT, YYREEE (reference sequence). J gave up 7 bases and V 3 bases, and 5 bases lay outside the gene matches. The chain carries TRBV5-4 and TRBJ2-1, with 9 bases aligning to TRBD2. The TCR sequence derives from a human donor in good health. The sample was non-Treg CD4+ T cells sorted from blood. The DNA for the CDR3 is TGTGCCAGCAGCTCCTCCAGCGGGAGGAATGAGCAGTTCTTC. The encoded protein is CASSSSSGRNEQFF.